The following is a T cell receptor beta chain sequence with its context. The sample originates from a study of blood T cell repertoires in COVID-19. Study in general: Acute and convalescent COVID-19 specimens originated in the United States, Italy and Spain. The analysed material was cDNA or gDNA that came from T cells, B-cell-depleted T cells, or PBMCs.

Original processing methods: Amplified reference gene primers provided the basis for estimating nucleated cell counts. Some clones are missing from TCRdb's copy, which holds only in-frame ones; the method was immunoSEQ multiplex PCR. That table furnishes V, J and clone size, whereas the DNA furnished D and trimming. The data contain about 250,000 clones, roughly 85% of them singletons. The CDR3 length is 18 residues. CDR1 and CDR2 from the germline V gene are SNHLY and FYNNEI. Trimming at V came to 5 bases and at J to 2 bases, leaving 11 bases not matched to a gene. The clonotype was recovered from a woman between 50 and 59 years old with acute COVID-19. The sample was PBMCs or T cells enriched from blood (not recorded which). V is TRBV2 and J is TRBJ2-3; the match to TRBD2 covers 12 bases. The DNA for the CDR3 is TGTGCCAGCAGTTGGACTAGCGGGACATACGGAGACACAGATACGCAGTATTTT. Translating it yields CASSWTSGTYGDTDTQYF.